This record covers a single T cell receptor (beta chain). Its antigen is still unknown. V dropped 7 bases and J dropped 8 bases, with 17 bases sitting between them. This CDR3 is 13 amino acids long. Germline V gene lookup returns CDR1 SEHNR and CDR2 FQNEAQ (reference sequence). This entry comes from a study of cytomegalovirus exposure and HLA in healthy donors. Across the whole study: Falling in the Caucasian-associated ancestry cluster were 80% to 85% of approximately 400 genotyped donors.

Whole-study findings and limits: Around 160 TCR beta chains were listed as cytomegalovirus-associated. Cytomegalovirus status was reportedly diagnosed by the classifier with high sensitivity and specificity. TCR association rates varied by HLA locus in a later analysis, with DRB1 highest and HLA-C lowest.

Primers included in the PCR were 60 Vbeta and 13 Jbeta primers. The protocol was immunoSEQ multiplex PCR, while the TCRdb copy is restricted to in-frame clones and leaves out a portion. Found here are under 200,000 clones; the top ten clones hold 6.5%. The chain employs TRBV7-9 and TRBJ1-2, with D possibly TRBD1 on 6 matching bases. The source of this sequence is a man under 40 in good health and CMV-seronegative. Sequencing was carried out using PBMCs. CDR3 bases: TGTGCCAGCAACCCCCGCGGGGGCGGCGGCTACACCTTC. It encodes CASNPRGGGGYTF.